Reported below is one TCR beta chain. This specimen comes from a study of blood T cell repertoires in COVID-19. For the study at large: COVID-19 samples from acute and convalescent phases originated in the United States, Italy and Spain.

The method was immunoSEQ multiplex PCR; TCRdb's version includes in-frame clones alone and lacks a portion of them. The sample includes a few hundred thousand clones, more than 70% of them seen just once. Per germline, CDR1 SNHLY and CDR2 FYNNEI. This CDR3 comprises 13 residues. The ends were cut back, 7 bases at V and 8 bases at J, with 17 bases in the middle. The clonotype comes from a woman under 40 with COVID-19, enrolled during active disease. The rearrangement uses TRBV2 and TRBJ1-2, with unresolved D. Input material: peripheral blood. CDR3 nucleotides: TGTGCCAGCAACCGACTCCAAGGCGGCGGCTACACCTTC. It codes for CASNRLQGGGYTF.